Listed below are T cell receptor beta chains from one sample, sequenced in a study of T cells in Graves' hyperthyroidism and ophthalmopathy. In TCRdb, the multiplex PCR reads were re-called with MiXCR into one record per CDR3 protein. This sample has approximately 560,000 distinct CDR3 sequences, with about 43% found just once. The specimen sequenced was peripheral blood or thyroid tissue (not recorded which). The source of these receptors is a woman under 30 with Graves' hyperthyroidism. The CDR3 runs from the conserved cysteine through the conserved F or W. Clone size is shown for a subset of rows, as once, few, many or a class of expanded clone.

size,J,V,CDR3
-,TRBJ2-7,TRBV20-1,CSAPGTGKYEQYF
few,TRBJ1-5,TRBV29-1,CSVVGDGNQPQHF
-,TRBJ2-7,TRBV10-3,CASRAGRNEQYF
few,TRBJ1-6,TRBV2,CASSEDRGGGSPLHF
-,TRBJ2-7,TRBV9,CASSGGQVAYEQYF
few,-,TRBV7-9,CASSPSGRAHNEQFF
few,TRBJ1-1,TRBV20-1,CSAKTANTEAFF
-,TRBJ2-3,TRBV7-2,CATTGVTDTQYF
few,TRBJ1-3,TRBV25-1,CASSDRLTPGNTIYF
-,TRBJ2-5,TRBV5-4,CASSMDRVQETQYF
many,TRBJ1-2,TRBV10-3,CAISRDSRRANYGYTF
-,TRBJ2-3,TRBV2,CATYQLAVTDTQYF
-,TRBJ1-5,TRBV14,CASSQDRVSSNQPQHF
many,TRBJ1-1,TRBV7-3,CASSLMAGRTEAFF
few,TRBJ2-7,TRBV4-2,CASSHSTTSSYEQYF